This TCR beta chain was identified during a study of T cell repertoires in cytomegalovirus infection. Study-wide points: The response measured ex vivo was dominated by TCR beta clonotypes (HLA-C-restricted and CMV-specific).

Concerning this clonotype: Antigen unknown.

TCRdb passed the reads through MiXCR, listing each CDR3 protein once. The sample has some 700,000 distinct CDR3 sequences; less than 40% are singletons. This receptor was obtained from a human donor in good health (CMV status not recorded). Some clones in this sample may be carry-over from other donors' samples. The specimen was PBMCs.

CDR3 sequence: CASSGGVVPGELFF. CDR3 nucleotide sequence: TGTGCCAGCTCGGGGGGGGTTGTTCCCGGGGAGCTGTTTTTT. This sequence joins TRBV6-6 and TRBJ2-2; 8 bases map to TRBD2. The CDR3 loop spans 14 amino acids. Losses at the gene ends were 8 bases for V and 6 bases for J; bases not matched to a gene: 8. Germline-derived CDR1 and CDR2 are MNHNY and SVGAGI (reference sequence).